Listed below are T cell receptor beta chains from one sample, sequenced in a study of cytomegalovirus exposure and HLA in healthy donors. The repertoire was sequenced with immunoSEQ multiplex PCR; TCRdb's copy has only in-frame clones and lacks some. Its table lists under 200,000 clones. Sequenced sample: PBMCs. These receptors were taken from a young man in good health and CMV-seronegative. CDR3s include the opening cysteine and the closing phenylalanine or tryptophan. D genes are given only for firm matches. Only some rows state a clone size, as once, few, many or a class for expanded clones.

D gene	V gene	clone size	J gene	CDR3 DNA	CDR3 protein
-	TRBV4-1	-	TRBJ2-7	TGCGCCAGCAGCCAAGGGCGCGGATCCGCCTACGAGCAGTACTTC	CASSQGRGSAYEQYF
TRBD2	TRBV27	-	TRBJ2-1	TGTGCCACCACTAGCGGTTCCTACAATGAGCAGTTCTTC	CATTSGSYNEQFF
TRBD2	TRBV5-4	-	TRBJ2-1	TGTGCCAGCAGCTTGGTAGCGGGAGGAGGGGATGAGCAGTTCTTC	CASSLVAGGGDEQFF
TRBD1	TRBV11-2	-	TRBJ1-1	TGTGCCAGCAGCTTAGCCCAGGGACAGGGGGTCGTTGAAGCTTTCTTT	CASSLAQGQGVVEAFF
-	TRBV5-1	-	TRBJ2-7	TGCGCCAGCAGCTTGTTCCGGGGTTCATATACGGACGAGCAGTACTTC	CASSLFRGSYTDEQYF
-	TRBV28	-	TRBJ2-5	TGTGCCAGCAGTACCCGACAGATCCGGGAGACCCAGTACTTC	CASSTRQIRETQYF
-	TRBV6-5	-	TRBJ1-4	TGTGCCAGCAGTTACTCTCCCTCAACTAATGAAAAACTGTTTTTT	CASSYSPSTNEKLFF
TRBD1	TRBV19	-	TRBJ1-5	TGTGCCAGTAGAACCCAGGGGGCTAGACAGCCCCAGCATTTT	CASRTQGARQPQHF
TRBD1	TRBV27	-	TRBJ2-7	TGTGCCAGCAGCCGGGGACAGGGGGGCAACGAGCAGTACTTC	CASSRGQGGNEQYF
-	TRBV6-6	-	TRBJ1-5	TGTGCCAGCAACCCGGACAAAAATAGCAATCAGCCCCAGCATTTT	CASNPDKNSNQPQHF
TRBD1	TRBV6-1	-	TRBJ1-2	TGTGCCAGCCGAACAGGGGAGGCTAGCTTC	CASRTGEASF
TRBD1	TRBV6-5	-	TRBJ1-5	TGTGCCAGCAGTTCGGACAGGGATTATAGCAATCAGCCCCAGCATTTT	CASSSDRDYSNQPQHF
-	TRBV30	-	TRBJ1-2	TGTGCCTGGAGACTAAAGTGGAACTATGGCTACACCTTC	CAWRLKWNYGYTF
TRBD2	TRBV7-8	-	TRBJ2-5	TGTGCCAGCAGCCCGACTAGCGGGAGAAACCAAGAGACCCAGTACTTC	CASSPTSGRNQETQYF
-	TRBV6-5	-	TRBJ1-5	TGTGCCAGCAGAACAGGGTTAGATCAGCCCCAGCATTTT	CASRTGLDQPQHF
TRBD2	TRBV5-1	-	TRBJ2-1	TGCGCCAGCAGCTCCGGGAGCGGGAGGGCCGGAAATGAGCAGTTCTTC	CASSSGSGRAGNEQFF
-	TRBV6-5	-	TRBJ1-1	TGTGCCAGCAGTTACGGCCAGATGAACACTGAAGCTTTCTTT	CASSYGQMNTEAFF
-	TRBV7-9	-	TRBJ1-2	TGTGCCAGCAGGGCGCGCGGTTTTAACTATGGCTACACCTTC	CASRARGFNYGYTF
-	TRBV7-2	-	TRBJ1-1	TGTGCCAGCAGCTACGACAGGTTGATGAACACTGAAGCTTTCTTT	CASSYDRLMNTEAFF
-	TRBV29-1	-	TRBJ2-2	TGCAGCGTTGACAGGGCGTCCGGGGAGCTGTTTTTT	CSVDRASGELFF
TRBD1	TRBV19	-	TRBJ1-2	TGTGCCAGTAGTATGGGACAGGGGCCAGGGGGGGGCTACACCTTC	CASSMGQGPGGGYTF
TRBD1	TRBV18	-	TRBJ2-7	TGTGCCAGCTCGCGGGACAGGGGAGTCTACGAGCAGTACTTC	CASSRDRGVYEQYF
TRBD1	TRBV18	-	TRBJ2-7	TGTGCCAGCTCACGCGGACAGGCTAGCTACGAGCAGTACTTC	CASSRGQASYEQYF
-	TRBV27	-	TRBJ1-1	TGTGCCAGCAGTTTAACCCCAGTCATGAACACTGAAGCTTTCTTT	CASSLTPVMNTEAFF
TRBD1	TRBV5-1	-	TRBJ2-1	TGCGCCAGCAGCAAGGGACAGGTAGACAATGAGCAGTTCTTC	CASSKGQVDNEQFF
TRBD1	TRBV5-4	-	TRBJ1-4	TGTGCCAGCAGCTTGCAGGGGGCGGTTGAAAAACTGTTTTTT	CASSLQGAVEKLFF
-	TRBV28	-	TRBJ1-2	TGTGCCAGCAGTTTAACTCGAGAAGTTAATTATGGCTACACCTTC	CASSLTREVNYGYTF
TRBD2	TRBV9	-	TRBJ2-3	TGTGCCAGCAGCCCCCGGACTAGCGGGAGTTTGGAAGATACGCAGTATTTT	CASSPRTSGSLEDTQYF
-	TRBV11-2	-	TRBJ2-7	TGTGCCAGCAGCCCCGGGGATTCCTACGAGCAGTACTTC	CASSPGDSYEQYF
-	TRBV5-1	-	TRBJ2-1	TGCGCCAGCAGCTTGGGAGGGAAGTTATACAATGAGCAGTTCTTC	CASSLGGKLYNEQFF
TRBD1	TRBV7-9	-	TRBJ1-2	TGTGCCAGCAGCCCCTCCGGACAGGATGGAGGCTACACCTTC	CASSPSGQDGGYTF
TRBD1	TRBV19	-	TRBJ2-7	TGTGCCAGCGGGACAGGGCCCTACGAGCAGTACTTC	CASGTGPYEQYF
TRBD1	TRBV7-3	-	TRBJ1-1	TGTGCCAGCAGGATGGACAGGATGAACACTGAAGCTTTCTTT	CASRMDRMNTEAFF
TRBD2	TRBV6-4	-	TRBJ2-1	TGTGCCAGCAGTCCGGGACTAGCGAGCAATGAGCAGTTCTTC	CASSPGLASNEQFF
-	TRBV7-9	-	TRBJ2-2	TGTGCCAGCAGCTCCCAGGGTCTGGGGCCCGGGGAGCTGTTTTTT	CASSSQGLGPGELFF
TRBD2	TRBV27	-	TRBJ2-2	TGTGCCAGCATTCGGTTAGCGGGGGCGAGCTGGGCCGGGGAGCTGTTTTTT	CASIRLAGASWAGELFF
TRBD1	TRBV2	-	TRBJ2-5	TGTGCCAGCAGTGGGACAGGGGTCGCAGGGGAGACCCAGTACTTC	CASSGTGVAGETQYF
-	TRBV10-3	medium-sized	TRBJ1-1	TGTGCCATGCGAGCGAACACTGAAGCTTTCTTT	CAMRANTEAFF
-	TRBV28	-	TRBJ2-2	TGTGCCAGCAGTTTTCCGAGCTACACCGGGGAGCTGTTTTTT	CASSFPSYTGELFF
TRBD2	TRBV9	-	TRBJ2-1	TGTGCCAGCAGCGTAGGTTTCGAGCGGGAGGCCTACAATGAGCAGTTCTTC	CASSVGFEREAYNEQFF
-	TRBV6-5	-	TRBJ2-1	TGTGCCAGCAGACCTAGCGACTTAAACAATGAGCAGTTCTTC	CASRPSDLNNEQFF
-	TRBV6-1	-	TRBJ2-7	TGTGCCAGCAGCTACAGGGCCCACTCCTACGAGCAGTACTTC	CASSYRAHSYEQYF
TRBD2	TRBV7-2	-	TRBJ2-2	TGTGCCAGCAGTCCAACTATCGGGGGGGGGACCGGGGAGCTGTTTTTT	CASSPTIGGGTGELFF
-	TRBV5-5	-	TRBJ2-5	TGTGCCAGCAGCGTGTCTCTAGCGCGCCCCGTTGGGTCCCAGTACTTC	CASSVSLARPVGSQYF
TRBD1	TRBV19	-	TRBJ1-4	TGTGCCAGTAGGCCGGGACAGGGAACTGAAAAACTGTTTTTT	CASRPGQGTEKLFF
TRBD1	TRBV28	-	TRBJ1-2	TGTGCCAGCACTTCTGAGTCAGGGGGGACCTTC	CASTSESGGTF
-	TRBV7-2	-	TRBJ2-2	TGTGCCAGCAGCTTGCCCCAGGCCGGGGAGCTGTTTTTT	CASSLPQAGELFF
-	TRBV7-3	-	TRBJ1-2	TGTGCCAGCACCAAAGACAGGACAAAGGCTGGCTACACCTTC	CASTKDRTKAGYTF
TRBD1	TRBV4-1	-	TRBJ1-5	TGCGCCAGCAGCATCCGACAGGGATCGGACCAGCCCCAGCATTTT	CASSIRQGSDQPQHF
-	TRBV19	-	TRBJ2-2	TGTGCCACCCCCAGGGCCGGAACCACCGGGGAGCTGTTTTTT	CATPRAGTTGELFF
-	TRBV9	-	TRBJ1-2	TGTGCCAGCAGCGTAGTAGGTGCGAGGGACTATGGCTACACCTTC	CASSVVGARDYGYTF
-	TRBV5-4	-	TRBJ1-2	TGTGCCAGCAGCCGGGGGGGGCGGAATGGCTACACCTTC	CASSRGGRNGYTF
TRBD1	TRBV5-1	-	TRBJ1-1	TGCGCCAGCAGCACGGACAGGGGGCGTATTGCGACTGAAGCTTTCTTT	CASSTDRGRIATEAFF
TRBD2	TRBV28	-	TRBJ2-3	TGTGCCAGCGGAATATGGCTAAGCGGGGGACCAGATACGCAGTATTTT	CASGIWLSGGPDTQYF